This paragraph reports one TCR beta chain. Its specificity is not known. These data are taken from a study of blood T cells in healthy people across ages. Broader study findings: Strong correlation was found linking TCR beta diversity to naive T cell percentage.

A second PCR of 7 to 11 cycles used a sample-barcoded 5' primer and a J-beta primer mix. TCRdb re-derived calls from the 5' RACE reads in MiXCR, one entry per CDR3 protein. This sample carries roughly 930,000 distinct CDR3 sequences, about 44% of them seen once, and the ten largest clones take around 15%. Every donor contributed roughly 11 milliliters of peripheral blood by blood draw. The CDR3 is made up of 16 amino acids. Germline lookup yields CDR1 SGHKS and CDR2 YYEKEE (reference sequence). Between the trimmed V and J ends, which lost 0 bases and 3 bases, there was a span of 13 bases. The chain combines TRBV5-5 with TRBJ2-1; maybe TRBD1 (5 bases). Material: blood. This TCR derives from a man aged 30-40 years in good health. CDR3 sequence (DNA): TGTGCCAGCAGCTTGGTTCCCGCAGGGATCTACAATGAGCAGTTCTTC. Amino acid sequence: CASSLVPAGIYNEQFF. The whole variable domain, remainder taken from reference TRBV5-5 and TRBJ2-1, is DAGVTQSPTHLIKTRGQQVTLRCSPISGHKSVSWYQQVLGQGPQFIFQYYEKEERGRGNFPDRFSARQFPNYSSELNVNALLLGDSALYLCASSLVPAGIYNEQFFGPGTRLTVL.